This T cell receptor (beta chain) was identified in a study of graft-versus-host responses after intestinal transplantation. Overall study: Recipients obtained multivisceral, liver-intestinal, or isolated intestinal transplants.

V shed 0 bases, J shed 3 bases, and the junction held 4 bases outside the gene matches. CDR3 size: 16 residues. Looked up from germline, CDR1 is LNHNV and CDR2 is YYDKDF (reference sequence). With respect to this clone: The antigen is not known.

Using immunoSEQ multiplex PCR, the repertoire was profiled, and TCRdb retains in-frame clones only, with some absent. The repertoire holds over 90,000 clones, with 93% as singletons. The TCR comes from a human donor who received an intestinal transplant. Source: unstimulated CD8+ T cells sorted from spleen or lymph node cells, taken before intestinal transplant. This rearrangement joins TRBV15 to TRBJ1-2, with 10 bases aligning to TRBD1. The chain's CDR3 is CATSREGTGAHYGYTF. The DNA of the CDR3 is TGTGCCACCAGCAGAGAGGGGACAGGGGCCCACTATGGCTACACCTTC.